This T cell receptor (beta chain) was profiled in a study of cytomegalovirus exposure and HLA in healthy donors. Findings and caveats of the study: As confirmed in vitro, three CMV-associated chains were specific for CMV antigens.

Remarks on this clone: The antigen is not known.

V lost 5 bases, J lost 2 bases, and 7 bases stayed unmatched. The CDR3 is made up of 15 amino acids. The germline gives CDR1 SGHVS, CDR2 FNYEAQ. The method was immunoSEQ multiplex PCR; TCRdb's version includes in-frame clones alone and lacks a portion of them. The table shows about 200,000 clones, with around 80% occurring only once. The chain has TRBV7-6 and TRBJ2-5; the match to TRBD1 covers 8 bases. The sequenced sample was PBMCs. The clonotype was recovered from a woman under 40 in good health and CMV-seropositive. The CDR3 sequence is CASSRTGKEQETQYF. The CDR3 region has the DNA TGTGCCAGCAGCCGGACAGGGAAGGAGCAAGAGACCCAGTACTTC.